The T cell receptor beta chain under discussion was sequenced for a study of blood T cell repertoires in COVID-19. Study-level background: Acute and convalescent COVID-19 samples came from the United States, Italy and Spain. From T cells, B-cell-depleted T cells, or PBMCs came the material, which was cDNA or gDNA.

This clone occurred once. J lost 5 bases, V lost 7 bases, and 8 bases had no gene match. Germline V lookup: CDR1 GTSNPN, CDR2 SVGIG (reference sequence). The CDR3 is 14 amino acids. Original processing notes: Reference gene primer amplification yielded estimated nucleated cell counts. The data were produced by immunoSEQ multiplex PCR, yet TCRdb's version contains in-frame clones alone and is incomplete. V, J and clone size are taken as reported in that table, and D and trimming were inferred from the DNA itself. The table has hundreds of thousands of clones, around 84% seen once; the top ten hold around 1%.

This receptor was identified in a man in his forties or fifties with acute or convalescent COVID-19. Sequencing was carried out using peripheral blood. The chain couples TRBV30 to TRBJ2-2, with TRBD1 matching 9 bases. DNA for the CDR3: TGTGCCTCCTACAGGGGGCAGAGGACCGGGGAGCTGTTTTTT. Protein product: CASYRGQRTGELFF.